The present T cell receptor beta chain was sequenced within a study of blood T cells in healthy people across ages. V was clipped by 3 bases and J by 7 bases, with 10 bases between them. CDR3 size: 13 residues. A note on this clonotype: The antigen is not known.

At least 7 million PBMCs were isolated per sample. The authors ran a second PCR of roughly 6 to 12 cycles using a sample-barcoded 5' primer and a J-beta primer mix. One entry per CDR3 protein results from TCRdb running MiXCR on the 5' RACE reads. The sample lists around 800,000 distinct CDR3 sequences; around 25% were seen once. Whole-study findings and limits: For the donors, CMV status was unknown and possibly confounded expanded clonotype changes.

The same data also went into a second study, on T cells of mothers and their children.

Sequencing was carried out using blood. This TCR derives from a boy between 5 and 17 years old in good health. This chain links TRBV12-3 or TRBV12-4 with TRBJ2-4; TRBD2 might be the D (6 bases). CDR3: CASSFEGRNIQYF. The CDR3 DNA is TGTGCCAGCAGTTTTGAAGGGAGGAACATTCAGTACTTC.